This record concerns one TCR beta chain sequence. Germline CDR1 is WNHNN and CDR2 is SYGVQD (reference sequence). With 5 bases removed from V and 4 bases from J, the gap between germline ends came to 15 bases. This CDR3 has 14 amino acids. The sample is drawn from a study of early T cells in non-severe SARS-CoV-2 infection. Study as a whole: The chains were unpaired, and the sequenced material was bulk RNA from unsorted whole blood.

The library protocol tagged individual cDNA molecules with unique molecular identifiers. TCRdb analysed the 5' RACE reads with MiXCR anew, one entry per CDR3 protein. The data contain about 92,000 distinct CDR3 sequences, around an eighth of them seen just once; the ten biggest clones take up roughly 6.4%. The chain employs TRBV10-1 and TRBJ2-7; weak D call: TRBD1 (5 bases). What was sequenced was whole blood. The clonotype originates from an adult who was a healthcare worker with PCR-confirmed SARS-CoV-2 infection or an uninfected control (not recorded which). CDR3 loop: CASSNRNEPYEQYF. The CDR3 bases are TGCGCCAGCAGTAACAGGAACGAGCCTTACGAGCAGTACTTC.